This passage covers 10 T cell receptor beta chains from one sample sequenced in a study of T cell responses to AZD1222 COVID-19 vaccine. TCRdb's table, derived via immunoSEQ multiplex PCR, lists solely in-frame clones and lacks some. The top ten clones hold around 0.99% of a sample with some 170,000 clones, 90% to 95% of them seen once. The sample was peripheral blood, taken 28 days after the second AZD1222 dose. Receptor source: an adult who received the AZD1222 COVID-19 vaccine.

The rearrangement links TRBV3-1 (or the pseudogene TRBV3-2) to TRBJ1-1; D gene uncertain. Germline V gene lookup returns CDR1 LGHDT and CDR2 YNNKEL (reference sequence). CDR3 length: 13 amino acids. V shed 2 bases and J shed 2 bases, with 6 bases lying between them. CDR3 nucleotides: TGTGCCAGCAGCCAATTCCGAAACACTGAAGCTTTCTTT. It yields the protein CASSQFRNTEAFF.

This sequence joins TRBV6-2 or TRBV6-3 and TRBJ2-5; D may be TRBD1 (6 bases). V lost 0 bases and J 7 bases, leaving 18 bases between the germline ends. Per the germline V gene, CDR1 is MNHEY and CDR2 is SVGEGT. CDR3 length: 16 residues. DNA for the CDR3: TGTGCCAGCAGTTACTCGGCCCACAGGGAATACGGGACCCAGTACTTC. As protein: CASSYSAHREYGTQYF.

The chain joins TRBV14 to TRBJ2-7, with TRBD2 as a possible D gene (5 bases). The CDR3 runs 11 residues. Deletions cut 5 bases from V and 6 bases from J, with 8 bases between. CDR1 is SGHDN and CDR2 is FVKESK in the germline V gene. The CDR3 spells CASSFGLEQYF. CDR3 in DNA: TGTGCCAGCAGCTTCGGACTCGAGCAGTACTTC.

The J gene is TRBJ1-2, the V gene TRBV13; D is unresolved. Germline assignment: CDR1 PRHDT and CDR2 FYEKMQ (reference sequence). The V end lost 1 base, the J end lost 3 bases, and 3 bases lay between the germline ends. There are 12 residues in the CDR3. The CDR3, as DNA: TGTGCCAGCAGCTTAGCGGACTATGGCTACACCTTC. Protein sequence: CASSLADYGYTF.

The V call is TRBV10-3, the J call TRBJ2-5; D is ambiguous. V was clipped by 8 bases and J by 7 bases, with 11 bases between them. Germline lookup yields CDR1 ENHRY and CDR2 SYGVKD. The CDR3 sequence is 11 residues long. The CDR3 DNA reads as TGTGCCATCGGCCTGGAAGGGACCCAGTACTTC. This gives the protein CAIGLEGTQYF.

This chain links TRBV2 with TRBJ2-2; D is perhaps TRBD2 (5 bases). Germline CDR1 reads SNHLY; CDR2 reads FYNNEI. This CDR3 spans 13 amino acids. V lost 10 bases, J lost 7 bases, and 16 bases lay in between. DNA of the CDR3: TGTGCCATCGCACGGGGTTTCAACGGGGAGCTGTTTTTT. Encoded protein: CAIARGFNGELFF.

The V and J genes are TRBV7-2 and TRBJ1-1; D is undetermined. Trimming pared 1 base from V and 3 bases from J, leaving 9 bases between. CDR1 and CDR2 (germline): SGHTA, FQGNSA. The CDR3 has 14 amino acids. CDR3 nucleotides: TGTGCCAGCAGCTTAGTTTCGCCGGACACTGAAGCTTTCTTT. Amino acids: CASSLVSPDTEAFF.

This clone has only one observation. The rearrangement uses TRBV6-5 and TRBJ1-1; D remains unclear. Germline CDR1 is MNHEY and CDR2 is SVGAGI. The CDR3 contains 12 residues. Trimming took off 6 bases at V and 7 bases at J, with 12 bases between the two ends. The CDR3 coding sequence is TGTGCCAGCAGCCGAAAGGGTATTGAAGCTTTCTTT. It translates to CASSRKGIEAFF.

CDR3 in amino acids: CASSQQGNYGYTF. CDR3 coding DNA: TGTGCCAGCAGCCAACAGGGAAACTATGGCTACACCTTC. The chain combines TRBV14 with TRBJ1-2; the D gene is possibly TRBD1 (5 bases). Germline V gives CDR1 SGHDN, CDR2 FVKESK. The CDR3 covers 13 residues. Trimming cost V 2 bases and J 2 bases, with 6 bases left between them.

This chain connects TRBV5-6 to TRBJ1-4; no definite D call. The CDR3 sequence is 15 residues long. Germline CDR1 SGHDT, CDR2 YYEEEE. V was pared by 0 bases and J by 10 bases, with 16 bases between. The CDR3 loop reads CASSLGLWLDGKLFF. Here the CDR3 DNA reads TGTGCCAGCAGCTTGGGCTTGTGGTTGGATGGAAAACTGTTTTTT.